The present T cell receptor beta chain was sequenced within a study of cytomegalovirus exposure and HLA in healthy donors. Study results and caveats: TRBV6-2, TRBV6-3 and some other V segments were excluded as indistinguishable. Among the sequence variants, a highly shared cluster was likely an artifact of sequencing.

The CDR3 is 15 amino acids. V lost 4 bases to trimming and J lost 5 bases; unmatched junction nucleotides: 5. CDR1 is LNHNV and CDR2 is YYDKDF in the germline V gene (reference sequence). A word on this clone: The antigen remains undetermined.

PCR amplification relied on 60 Vbeta primers (plus 13 Jbeta primers). Using immunoSEQ multiplex PCR, the repertoire was profiled, and TCRdb retains in-frame clones only, with some absent. The sample contains some 180,000 clones, 79% of which appear only once. Material for sequencing was PBMCs. The sequence came from a woman aged 25 to 45 in good health and CMV-seropositive. The chain is built from TRBV15 and TRBJ2-7; TRBD2 matches at 13 bases. The CDR3 protein is CATSIGTSGMNEQYF. CDR3 DNA: TGTGCCACCAGCATCGGGACTAGCGGGATGAACGAGCAGTACTTC.